This T cell receptor (beta chain) was obtained from a study of T cell responses to AZD1222 COVID-19 vaccine. Notes on this clone: Its target is not known.

The CDR3 spans 15 residues. V dropped 2 bases and J dropped 4 bases, with 14 bases sitting between them. Germline CDR1 is MNHEY and CDR2 is SVGAGI. Method: immunoSEQ multiplex PCR; TCRdb's copy keeps in-frame clones and lacks some. Of approximately 110,000 clones in the sample, roughly 90% were seen once. Study results and limitations: Spike-specific TCRs gained breadth and depth after people received two AZD1222 doses. Sampled repertoires all dated from after the peak T cell response. A reported finding is that nearly half of spike-specific TCRs target unmutated variant regions.

The chain joins TRBV6-5 to TRBJ1-1, with a possible D match to TRBD1 (6 bases). The sample consisted of peripheral blood, taken 28 days after the second AZD1222 dose. This TCR was recovered from an adult who received the AZD1222 COVID-19 vaccine. The CDR3 spells CASSYEYREITEAFF. The CDR3 nucleotides are TGTGCCAGCAGTTACGAGTACAGGGAGATCACTGAAGCTTTCTTT.